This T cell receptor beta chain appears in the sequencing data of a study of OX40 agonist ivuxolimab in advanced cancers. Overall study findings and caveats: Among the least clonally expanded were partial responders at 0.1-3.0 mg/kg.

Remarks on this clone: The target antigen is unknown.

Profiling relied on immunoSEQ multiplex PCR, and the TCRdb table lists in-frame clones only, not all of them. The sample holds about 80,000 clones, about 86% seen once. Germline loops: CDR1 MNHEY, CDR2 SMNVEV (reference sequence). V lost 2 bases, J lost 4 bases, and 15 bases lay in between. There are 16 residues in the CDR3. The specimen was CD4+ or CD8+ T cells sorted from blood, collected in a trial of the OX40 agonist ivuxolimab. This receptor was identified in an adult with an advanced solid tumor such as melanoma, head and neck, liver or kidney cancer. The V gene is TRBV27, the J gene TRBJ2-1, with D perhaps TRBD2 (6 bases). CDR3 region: CASSLRWDWSYNEQFF. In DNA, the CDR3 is TGTGCCAGCAGTTTAAGATGGGACTGGTCTTACAATGAGCAGTTCTTC.